The T cell receptor beta chain under discussion was sequenced for a study of vaccination and CD4 T cells after COVID-19. Study-level information: Median time from second vaccine dose to sampling was 72 days (14 to 241).

V was shortened by 3 bases and J by 2 bases, with 18 bases between the two germline ends. CDR3 length equals 17 residues. The germline V gene encodes CDR1 SEHNR and CDR2 FQNEAQ (reference sequence). Noted treatment: roughly 10-day PBMC culture with coronavirus spike peptide pools or control peptides (ViraFEST assay). Dates of positive PCR ran from March to December 2020, before US Alpha, Beta and Delta variants. After being plated at fewer than 2.5 million per well, PBMCs were cultured with about 10 IU/ml IL-2 and 10 ug/ml peptide pools. Regarding this clonotype: Antigen unknown.

Cultured CD4+ T cell DNA was sequenced using the Oncomine TCR Beta short-read assay. Genomic DNA was isolated from CD4+ T cells that had been cultured. MiXCR was run by TCRdb on the PCR reads, yielding one entry per CDR3 protein. The sample has around 20,000 distinct CDR3 sequences; approximately 46% are singletons. The clonotype originates from a human donor who had recovered from COVID-19. The material was CD4+ T cells from blood, cultured in vitro, obtained before SARS-CoV-2 vaccination. This sequence joins TRBV7-9 and TRBJ2-3; perhaps TRBD2 as D (7 bases). The CDR3 sequence is CASSLGGGHLFTDTQYF. The CDR3, as DNA: TGTGCCAGCAGCTTGGGGGGGGGCCACCTCTTCACAGATACGCAGTATTTT.